This is a list of T cell receptor beta chains from one sample in a study of control samples from healthy donors and cancer patients. TCRdb's table, derived via immunoSEQ multiplex PCR, lists solely in-frame clones and lacks some. The data show roughly 100,000 clones, 92% seen once. The sample was blood. The receptors shown here come from a woman between 18 and 29 years old in good health. CDR3s include the opening cysteine and the closing phenylalanine or tryptophan. A D gene is named only where the DNA matches it firmly. Where a row states a size, it is once, few, many or the class of an expanded clone; other rows omit it.

>TRBV4-3|NA|TRBJ1-2|NA
TGCGCCAGCAGCCAAGATCGGTCAGGTAGTGGCTACACCTTC
CASSQDRSGSGYTF
>TRBV3-1/TRBV3-2|NA|TRBJ1-3|once
TGTGCCAGCAGCCAGGACAGTTTAGAAAACACCATATATTTT
CASSQDSLENTIYF
>TRBV19|NA|TRBJ1-6|NA
TGTGCCAGTAGTGTGGGGGGACATTCACCCCTCCACTTT
CASSVGGHSPLHF
>TRBV11-2|NA|TRBJ2-1|NA
TGTGCCAGCAGCTCAAGATGGGGGGCCTACAATGAGCAGTTCTTC
CASSSRWGAYNEQFF
>TRBV10-3|TRBD2|TRBJ2-3|NA
TGTGCCGTCACGAGCGGGAGGAGTACAGATACGCAGTATTTT
CAVTSGRSTDTQYF
>TRBV5-4|TRBD1|TRBJ1-2|NA
TGTGCCAGCAGTCTGGGACAGGAATACTATGGCTACACCTTC
CASSLGQEYYGYTF
>TRBV29-1|TRBD1|TRBJ2-5|once
TGCAGCGTCAGCAGGACAGGGGGAACACAAGAGACCCAGTACTTC
CSVSRTGGTQETQYF
>TRBV6-1|NA|TRBJ2-7|NA
TGTGCCAGCAGTGAAGTGCACTTTGCTACCTACGAGCAGTACTTC
CASSEVHFATYEQYF
>TRBV7-2|NA|TRBJ2-2|NA
TGTGCCAGCAGCTTACGGGGTGGCGGGGAGCTGTTTTTT
CASSLRGGGELFF
>TRBV18|NA|TRBJ1-1|NA
TGTGCCAGCTCACCACTAGTAGGGCAGGGCCTCATGAACACTGAAGCTTTCTTT
CASSPLVGQGLMNTEAFF
>TRBV10-2|TRBD1|TRBJ2-7|NA
TGCGCCAGCAGTGAGTCCGGGACAGGAACCTACGAGCAGTACTTC
CASSESGTGTYEQYF
>TRBV29-1|TRBD1|TRBJ1-5|NA
TGCAGCGTCCGAACGGGACAGGGAATGACCCAGCATTTT
CSVRTGQGMTQHF
>TRBV5-3|NA|TRBJ1-4|NA
TGTGCCAGAAGCTTGGTTTGGGGTCCTGGAACTAATGAAAAACTGTTTTTT
CARSLVWGPGTNEKLFF
>TRBV2|TRBD1|TRBJ2-7|NA
TGTGCCAGCAGATCGGGACAGGCCCTCTACGAGCAGTACTTC
CASRSGQALYEQYF
>TRBV6-1|NA|TRBJ1-5|NA
TGTGCCAGCAGTGAGGGGTATAGCAATCAGCCCCAGCATTTT
CASSEGYSNQPQHF
>TRBV19|NA|TRBJ2-7|NA
TGTGCCAGTAGGCAAACCGGGTCCGGTTTTTACGAGCAGTACTTC
CASRQTGSGFYEQYF
>TRBV2|NA|TRBJ2-2|NA
TGTGCCAGCAGGCAGGGCTCAAACACCGGGGAGCTGTTTTTT
CASRQGSNTGELFF
>TRBV5-1|NA|TRBJ2-2|NA
TGCGCCAGCAGCCCAACAGGGAACACCGGGGAGCTGTTTTTT
CASSPTGNTGELFF
>TRBV5-1|TRBD1|TRBJ1-2|few
TGCGCCAGCAGCTTAGGAGGCAGGGGGCAGGGCTACACCTTC
CASSLGGRGQGYTF
>TRBV3-1/TRBV3-2|NA|TRBJ2-5|NA
TGTGCCAGCAGCCAATTGGGACACCAAGAGACCCAGTACTTC
CASSQLGHQETQYF